This T cell receptor beta chain was recorded in a study of control samples from healthy donors and cancer patients. Some clones are missing from TCRdb's copy, which holds only in-frame ones; the method was immunoSEQ multiplex PCR. This table holds about 180,000 clones, just over 90% found once. V was clipped by 7 bases and J by 0 bases, with 13 bases between them. This CDR3 is 14 amino acids long. Germline loops: CDR1 MDHEN, CDR2 SYDVKM. This chain uses TRBV28 with TRBJ2-7; D is possibly TRBD2 (6 bases). This TCR came from a man aged 25 to 40 in good health. Sequenced input: blood. CDR3 residues: CASTFGGASYEQYF. CDR3 nucleotides: TGTGCCAGCACTTTCGGCGGGGCCTCCTACGAGCAGTACTTC.